This T cell receptor (beta chain) derives from a study of T cells generated in artificial thymic organoids (dated by TCRdb to between 2016 and 2019). For the wider study: The TCR alpha and beta CDR3 repertoires of CD8 single positive T cells derived from in vitro artificial thymic organoids were compared with those of thymic and peripheral blood naive CD8 T cells. The repertoire sequencing data shown were described as representative of three independent experiments. The full study reports these points: CD8 single positive T cells derived from organoids showed physiological TCR clonotype diversity comparable to the diversity seen in thymic and blood naive CD8 T cells. Organoid-derived T cells showed no skewing in Valpha or Vbeta usage, which argues against dominance of unconventional lineages or clonal expansions.

A few counts support this clonotype. There is no known antigen for this receptor. The record has no base qualities; no much larger clone is one base away. Artificial thymic organoids were generated by aggregating human HSPCs with MS5 murine stromal cells transduced with human DLL1, and the organoids were cultured at an air-liquid interface. FACS-purified CD34+CD3- hematopoietic stem and progenitor cells depleted of residual T cells were used to seed the organoids. The organoids were grown in serum-free RB27 medium, which consisted of RPMI 1640 supplemented with B27, FLT3L, IL-7 and ascorbic acid. Prior to RNA extraction, CD3+TCRalphabeta+CD8 single positive T cells from organoids and thymus were isolated by FACS sorting. Total RNA was purified from 40,000 to 200,000 sorted cells per sample with the RNeasy Micro kit, and quality checked on an Agilent RNA 6000 Nano chip. Separate semi-nested PCR amplifications were run for the TCRalpha and TCRbeta libraries, using Advantage 2 and reverse primers located in the TRAC or TRBC constant regions. The amount of total RNA used for first-strand cDNA synthesis ranged from roughly 3.5 to 500 ng. TCR cDNA libraries were made by 5'-RACE with the SMARTer PCR cDNA Synthesis kit, using a poly-dT primer for first-strand synthesis. The semi-nested reverse primers in the constant regions carried 5-nucleotide sample-specific barcodes, and the PCR products were cleaned up with the Zymo DNA Clean and Concentrator-5 kit. As many as ten barcoded samples were combined into a pool, ligated to Illumina adaptors, and sequenced on an Illumina MiSeq as 2 x 150 bp paired-end reads. Per the original workflow: After demultiplexing, reads were aligned using BLAT against a custom library built from IMGT containing every combination of human TRAV, TRAJ, TRBV, TRBD and TRBJ. The best BLAT hits were picked using pslCDnaFilter (-maxAligns=1, -ignoreIntrons), and custom Perl scripts were used to calculate clonotype frequencies. TCRdb applied fastp at Q25 and MiXCR to the public reads, then kept only in-frame beta chains. Duplicate CDR3 protein sequences are folded into a single record with the most common DNA and genes. TCRdb, rather than the study authors, made the V and J calls. The table for this sample lists under 10,000 distinct CDR3 sequences; about 24% of them were counted only once. Roughly 3.3% of the sample is held by the ten biggest clonotypes.

For this chain, trimming is 5 bases at the V end and 7 bases at the J end, and the number of junction bases without a gene match is 8. The CDR3 contains 15 residues, cysteine and phenylalanine counted. Kept here is only the CDR3 DNA, which spans 45 bases and is read in frame from base 1. CDR1 and CDR2 were assigned from the germline V gene (reference sequence) as SEHNR and FQNEAQ. Specimen: naive CD8+ T cells grown in artificial thymic organoids from cord blood stem and progenitor cells. According to the study, the label for this sample's cell subset or site signals: CD3+TCRalphabeta+CD8SP T cells; for blood, CD45RO-CCR7+ naive CD8+ T cells. This chain is built from TRBV7-9 and TRBJ2-7; 13 central nucleotides agree with TRBD2. This receptor was taken from a human donor who gave cord blood stem cells for thymic organoid culture, a cardiac surgery patient who gave postnatal thymus, or a blood donor (not recorded which). This receptor has the CDR3 CASSHEGLAGREQYF. Read as DNA, the sequence is TGTGCCAGCAGCCATGAGGGACTAGCGGGGCGAGAGCAGTACTTC.